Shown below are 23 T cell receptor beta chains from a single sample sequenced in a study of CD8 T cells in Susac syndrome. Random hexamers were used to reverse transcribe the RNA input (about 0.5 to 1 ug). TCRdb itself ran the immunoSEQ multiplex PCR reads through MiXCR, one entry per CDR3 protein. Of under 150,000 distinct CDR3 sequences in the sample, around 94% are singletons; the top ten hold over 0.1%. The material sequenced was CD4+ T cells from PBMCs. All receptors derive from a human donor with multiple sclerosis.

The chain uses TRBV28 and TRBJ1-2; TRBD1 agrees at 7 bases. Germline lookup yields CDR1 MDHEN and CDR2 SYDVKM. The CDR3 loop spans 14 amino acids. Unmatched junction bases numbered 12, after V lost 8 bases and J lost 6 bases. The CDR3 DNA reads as TGTGCCAGCTCTACTAATCCCGGGACAGATGGCTACACCTTC. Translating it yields CASSTNPGTDGYTF.

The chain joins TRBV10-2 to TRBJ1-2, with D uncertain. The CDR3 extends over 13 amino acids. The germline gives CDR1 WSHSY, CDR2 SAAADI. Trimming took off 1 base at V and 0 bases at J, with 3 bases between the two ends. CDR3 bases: TGCGCCAGCAGTGAGTTAACTAACTATGGCTACACCTTC. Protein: CASSELTNYGYTF.

The CDR3 reads CASGSGRQTYEQYF. The DNA of the CDR3 is TGTGCCAGCGGTTCGGGGCGGCAGACCTACGAGCAGTACTTC. The chain carries TRBV25-1 and TRBJ2-7; D possibly uses TRBD1 or TRBD2 (5 bases each). Trimming removed 8 bases from V and 2 bases from J, with 16 bases in between. Per germline, CDR1 MGHDK and CDR2 SYGVNS. This CDR3 contains 14 residues.

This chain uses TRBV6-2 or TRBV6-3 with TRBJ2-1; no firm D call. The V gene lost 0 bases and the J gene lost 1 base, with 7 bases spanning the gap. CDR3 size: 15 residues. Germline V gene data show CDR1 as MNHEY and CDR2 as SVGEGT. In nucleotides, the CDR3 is TGTGCCAGCAGTTACTCAGTGCTATCCTACAATGAGCAGTTCTTC. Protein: CASSYSVLSYNEQFF.

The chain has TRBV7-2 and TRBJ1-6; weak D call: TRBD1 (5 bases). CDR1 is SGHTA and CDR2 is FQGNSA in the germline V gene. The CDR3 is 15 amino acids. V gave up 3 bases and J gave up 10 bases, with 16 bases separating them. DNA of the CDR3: TGTGCCAGCAGCTTCACGGGCAAGGGGTCATCACCCCTCCACTTT. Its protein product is CASSFTGKGSSPLHF.

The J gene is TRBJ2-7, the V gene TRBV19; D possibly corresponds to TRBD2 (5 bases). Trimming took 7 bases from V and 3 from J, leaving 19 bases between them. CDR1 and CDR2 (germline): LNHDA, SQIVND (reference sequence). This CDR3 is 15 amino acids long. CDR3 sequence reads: CASKPSGSLGYEQYF. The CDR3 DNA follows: TGTGCCAGTAAACCCAGCGGTAGCCTTGGCTACGAGCAGTACTTC.

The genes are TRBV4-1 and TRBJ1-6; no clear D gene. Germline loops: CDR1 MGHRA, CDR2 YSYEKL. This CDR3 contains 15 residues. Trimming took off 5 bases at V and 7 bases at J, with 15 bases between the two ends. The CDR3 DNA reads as TGCGCCAGCAGCGCCCCCACAGAAGAAAATTCACCCCTCCACTTT. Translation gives CASSAPTEENSPLHF.

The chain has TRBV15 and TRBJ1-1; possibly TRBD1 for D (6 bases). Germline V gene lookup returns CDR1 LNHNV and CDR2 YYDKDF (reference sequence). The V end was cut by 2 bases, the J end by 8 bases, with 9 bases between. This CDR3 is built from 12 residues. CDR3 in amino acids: CATSRTGYEAFF. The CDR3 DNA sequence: TGTGCCACCAGCAGAACAGGGTACGAAGCTTTCTTT. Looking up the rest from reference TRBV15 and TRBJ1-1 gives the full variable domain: DAMVIQNPRYQVTQFGKPVTLSCSQTLNHNVMYWYQQKSSQAPKLLFHYYDKDFNNEADTPDNFQSRRPNTSFCFLDIRSPGLGDTAMYLCATSRTGYEAFFGQGTRLTVV.

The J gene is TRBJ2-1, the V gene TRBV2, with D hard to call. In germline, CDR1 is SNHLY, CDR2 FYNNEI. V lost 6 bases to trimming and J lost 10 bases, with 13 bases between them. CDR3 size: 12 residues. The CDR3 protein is CASRPFQGEQFF. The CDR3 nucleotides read TGTGCCAGCAGACCCTTTCAAGGGGAGCAGTTCTTC.

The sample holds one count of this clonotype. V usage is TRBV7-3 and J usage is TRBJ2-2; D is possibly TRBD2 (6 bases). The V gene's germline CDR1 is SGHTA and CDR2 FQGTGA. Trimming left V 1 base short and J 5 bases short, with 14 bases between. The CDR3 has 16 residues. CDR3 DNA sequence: TGTGCCAGCAGCTTAAGGGCGGGATCCCTTACCGGGGAGCTGTTTTTT. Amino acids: CASSLRAGSLTGELFF.

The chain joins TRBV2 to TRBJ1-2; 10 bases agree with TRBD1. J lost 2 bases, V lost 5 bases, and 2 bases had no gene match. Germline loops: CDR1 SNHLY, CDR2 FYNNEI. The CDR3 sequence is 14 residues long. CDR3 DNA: TGTGCCAGCAGTCGACAGGGGGCGAACTATGGCTACACCTTC. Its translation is CASSRQGANYGYTF.

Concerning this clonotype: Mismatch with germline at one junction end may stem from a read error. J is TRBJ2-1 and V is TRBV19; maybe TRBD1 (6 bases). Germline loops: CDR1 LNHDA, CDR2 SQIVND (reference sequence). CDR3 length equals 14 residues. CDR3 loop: CASSIQGTYNEQFF. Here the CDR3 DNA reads TGTGCCAGCAGTATACAGGGTACCTACAATGAGCAGTTCTTC.

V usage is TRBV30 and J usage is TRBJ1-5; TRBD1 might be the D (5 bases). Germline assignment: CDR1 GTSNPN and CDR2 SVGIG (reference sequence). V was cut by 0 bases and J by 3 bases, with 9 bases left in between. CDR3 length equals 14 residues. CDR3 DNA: TGTGCCTGGAGTGTAGGGGCCCCCAATCAGCCCCAGCATTTT. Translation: CAWSVGAPNQPQHF.

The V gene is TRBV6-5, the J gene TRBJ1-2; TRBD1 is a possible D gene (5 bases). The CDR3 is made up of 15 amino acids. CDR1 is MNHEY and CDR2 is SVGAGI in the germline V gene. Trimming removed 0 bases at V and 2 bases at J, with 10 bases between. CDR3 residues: CASSYSRGGNYGYTF. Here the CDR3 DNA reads TGTGCCAGCAGTTACTCGCGGGGGGGAAACTATGGCTACACCTTC.

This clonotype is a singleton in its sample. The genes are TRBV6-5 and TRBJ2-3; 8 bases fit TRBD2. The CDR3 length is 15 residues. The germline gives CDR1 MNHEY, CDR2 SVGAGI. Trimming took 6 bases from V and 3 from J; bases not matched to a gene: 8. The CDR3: CASSRGTRDTDTQYF. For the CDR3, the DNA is TGTGCCAGCAGCCGGGGGACTAGGGATACAGATACGCAGTATTTT.

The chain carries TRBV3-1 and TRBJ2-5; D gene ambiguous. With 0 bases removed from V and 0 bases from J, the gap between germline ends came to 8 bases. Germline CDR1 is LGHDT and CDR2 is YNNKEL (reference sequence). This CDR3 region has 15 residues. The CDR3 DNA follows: TGTGCCAGCAGCCAAGATATCCCGTACCAAGAGACCCAGTACTTC. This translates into CASSQDIPYQETQYF.

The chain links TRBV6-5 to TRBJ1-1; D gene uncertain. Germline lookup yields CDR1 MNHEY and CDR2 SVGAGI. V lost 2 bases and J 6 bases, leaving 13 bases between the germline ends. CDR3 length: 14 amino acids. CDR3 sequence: CASSYRHPEAEAFF. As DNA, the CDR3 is TGTGCCAGCAGTTACAGGCATCCGGAGGCTGAAGCTTTCTTT.

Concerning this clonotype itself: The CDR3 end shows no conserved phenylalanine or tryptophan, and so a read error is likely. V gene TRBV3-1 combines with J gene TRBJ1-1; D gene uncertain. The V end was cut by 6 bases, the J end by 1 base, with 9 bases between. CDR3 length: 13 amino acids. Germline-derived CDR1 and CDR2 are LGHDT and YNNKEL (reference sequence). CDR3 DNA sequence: TGTGCCAGCAGTCGCAAGGGGAACACTGAAGCTTTCTGT. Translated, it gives CASSRKGNTEAFC.

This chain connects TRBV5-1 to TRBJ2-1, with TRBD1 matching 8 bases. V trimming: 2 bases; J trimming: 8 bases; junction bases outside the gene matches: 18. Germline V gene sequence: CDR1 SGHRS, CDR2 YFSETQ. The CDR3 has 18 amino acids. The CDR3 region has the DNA TGCGCCAGCAGCTTTCGGCAGGGGGCCATTCGTCGTCGGGATGAGCAGTTCTTC. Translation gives CASSFRQGAIRRRDEQFF.

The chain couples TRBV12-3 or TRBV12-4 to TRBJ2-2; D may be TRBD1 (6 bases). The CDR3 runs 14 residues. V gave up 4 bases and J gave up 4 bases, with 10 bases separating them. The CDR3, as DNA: TGTGCCAGCAGTTCAACAGGGTTCACCGGGGAGCTGTTTTTT. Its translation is CASSSTGFTGELFF.

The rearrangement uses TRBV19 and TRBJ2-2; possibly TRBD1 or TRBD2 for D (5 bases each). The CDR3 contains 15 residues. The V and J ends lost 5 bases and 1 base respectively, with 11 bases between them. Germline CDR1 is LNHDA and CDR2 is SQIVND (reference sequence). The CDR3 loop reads CASSARGQNTGELFF. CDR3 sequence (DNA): TGTGCCAGTAGTGCCCGGGGCCAGAACACCGGGGAGCTGTTTTTT.

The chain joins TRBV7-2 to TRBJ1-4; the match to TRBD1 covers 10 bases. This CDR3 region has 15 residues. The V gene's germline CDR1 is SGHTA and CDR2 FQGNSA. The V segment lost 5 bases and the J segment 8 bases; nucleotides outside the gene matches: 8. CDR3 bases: TGTGCCAGCAGCCTCTCCGGGACAGGGGTGGAAAAACTGTTTTTT. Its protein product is CASSLSGTGVEKLFF.

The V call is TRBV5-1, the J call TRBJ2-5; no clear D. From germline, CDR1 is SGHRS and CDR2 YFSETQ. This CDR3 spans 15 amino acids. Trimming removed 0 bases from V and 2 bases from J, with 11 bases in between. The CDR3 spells CASSLAKDLQETQYF. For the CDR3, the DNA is TGCGCCAGCAGCTTGGCCAAGGACCTACAAGAGACCCAGTACTTC.